This T cell receptor beta chain is drawn from a study of T cell changes during pregnancy in multiple sclerosis. Sequenced by immunoSEQ multiplex PCR; TCRdb stores in-frame clones only, minus some. The table shows 45,000 to 65,000 clones, with about nine tenths occurring only once. This CDR3 is built from 14 residues. Trimming removed 4 bases from V and 8 bases from J; junction bases left unmatched: 6. Germline lookup yields CDR1 LNHDA and CDR2 SQIVND (reference sequence). The clonotype originates from a female donor with multiple sclerosis, enrolled in a pregnancy study. This sample comprised CD4+ T cells from peripheral blood mononuclear cells, obtained in the third trimester of pregnancy. This chain uses TRBV19 with TRBJ1-4; 8 nucleotides agree with TRBD1. This chain's CDR3 is CASSKLTGEEKLFF. DNA for the CDR3: TGTGCCAGTAGTAAACTGACAGGGGAAGAAAAACTGTTTTTT.